This T cell receptor beta chain derives from a study of cytomegalovirus exposure and HLA in healthy donors listed by TCRdb under 2017. In the study overall: In an earlier analysis of 587 of the donors, about 270 Gb of sequence data and 95 million to 130 million unique TCR beta sequences from approximately 180 million T cells were reported. In a later genetic analysis, genome-wide SNP genotypes for about three fifths of the roughly 670 donors were used, and that subset was treated as a discovery cohort. The aim of the study was to test whether cataloging public T cell receptors could identify signatures of past pathogen exposure. Rather than using new phenotypic data, the later analysis identified candidate immune exposures from TCR beta sequences and from how often those sequences occurred across donors. A few DR-DQ haplotypes were treated as single units for association and clustering because of strong linkage in the cohort. The study combined high-throughput TCR immunosequencing, statistical association of individual TCRs with disease status, and machine learning to predict cytomegalovirus infection status. HLA typing covered class I and class II loci at four-digit resolution. To study patterns of TCR occurrence, a later analysis re-analyzed previously published TCR beta repertoires from 700 or so donors and added high-resolution HLA genotyping. An earlier analysis of several hundred of the donors applied high-throughput TCR beta sequencing to assess whether each TCR beta V gene segment acted as functional or pseudogenic. An early release covering around 630 HLA-typed donors comprised 250 to 350 gigabases of sequencing data and about 90 million unique TCR sequences. Among 398 genotyped donors of the cohort, an average of 235,054 unique TCR beta nucleotide sequences were sequenced per donor, 15% to 20% of them non-productive. The T cell repertoires of 700 or so subjects were profiled by immunosequencing and related to cytomegalovirus serostatus. Besides the first cohort of approximately 670 subjects, a separate validation cohort made up of 95 to 150 different subjects was used. Alongside the repertoire data, information on donor age, sex, ethnicity and CMV serostatus was compiled. The number of typed donors differed by locus: about 629-640 for A, B, C, DRB1 and DQB1; approximately 540 for DQA1; 600 to 610 for DPA1; and about 450 for DPB1. All discovery cohort repertoires had been generated using a single sequencing platform. Among the approximately 400 genotyped donors, around 81% belonged to the genetic ancestry cluster associated with self-reported Caucasian donors. Study-level results and caveats: According to a later analysis, parvovirus B19, influenza, CMV and Epstein-Barr virus appeared linked to several top co-occurrence clusters. Across donors, most TCR sequences were observed very rarely, whereas some public TCRs were present in many individuals. Presence/absence analyses assumed roughly uniform sequencing depth across donors, an assumption that may not hold. Because counts were too low, seventeen rarely observed V segments, including chromosome 9 orphons, were excluded from the earlier analysis of some 590 of the donors. A later analysis found that most CMV-associated TCR beta chains appeared HLA-restricted, with HLA associations seemingly driven largely by CMV exposure. Correlated functional status among segregating V segments might reflect linkage disequilibrium, but an unknown experimental factor could not be ruled out. In the study, around 150 TCR beta chains were listed as associated with cytomegalovirus. Some IMGT-functional V segments, including TRBV6-2 and TRBV6-3, could not be distinguished by the 87-base-pair reads and were therefore excluded. The authors suggested that the approach could potentially be extended to other disease states and immunological phenotypes. A group of highly shared sequence variants was considered likely to be a technical artifact of the sequencing pipeline. HLA typing was unavailable for some donors at each locus, so association tests used only the typed subset. This cohort had only TCR beta chains sequenced, and the lack of alpha or paired-chain data limited which features could be detected. The classifier was reported to diagnose cytomegalovirus status with high specificity and sensitivity in both the original cohort and the validation cohort. For the cohort, immune exposure information was limited to CMV serostatus. At a false discovery rate of 0.05, a later analysis linked approximately 18,000 TCR beta sequences to specific HLA alleles. A further reported finding was that TCR beta sequences accurately predicted the HLA-A and HLA-B alleles for most subjects in the first cohort. Broadly in line with IMGT annotations, most TCR beta V segments showed up in productive rearrangements about 87% or about 30% of the time in an earlier analysis of several hundred of the donors. In vitro tests confirmed that three of the cytomegalovirus-associated TCR beta chains recognize cytomegalovirus antigens. In a later genetic analysis, fewer N-insertions in productive TCRs were reported among donors in an Asian-associated ancestry cluster than the roughly 700-donor mean. In a later analysis, TCR association rates were found to vary across HLA loci, with the most associated TCRs seen for DRB1 alleles and the fewest for HLA-C alleles. An association between a missense DCLRE1C variant and V-gene and J-gene trimming of TCR beta chains was found in a later genetic analysis and replicated in an independent cohort. A later analysis found that HLA-associated TCR beta chains were more clonally expanded and had lower generation probabilities than equally common non-associated chains. Strong co-occurrence of HLA alleles, especially DR and DQ, made assigning TCR associations to individual alleles difficult.

The cohort was made up of 666 healthy bone marrow donors. All cohort members were sampled while nominally healthy, although unrecorded immune exposures were likely present. The donor tested CMV seronegative and was one of the 352 seronegative cohort members. A peripheral blood sample was collected from each donor, and TCR beta sequencing was performed on peripheral blood mononuclear cells. The Qiagen DNeasy Blood Extraction Kit was used to extract genomic DNA from the blood cell samples. The library was built by means of the immunoSEQ multiplex PCR assay. The multiplex PCR relied on a mix of 60 forward primers for TCR Vbeta segments and 13 reverse primers for TCR Jbeta segments. The CDR3 region of rearranged TCR beta genes was amplified from genomic DNA by a multiplex PCR assay. On the Illumina HiSeq System, the amplified TCR beta libraries were sequenced as 87-base-pair reads. From the authors' description of their analysis: A later analysis tallied roughly 78 million unique TCR beta chains across the approximately 670 repertoires, and about 10 million of those chains were shared by two or more donors. Raw reads were error-corrected and collapsed into unique sequences by a nearest-neighbor algorithm in which closely related sequences were merged to remove PCR and sequencing errors. Alignment of CDR3 sequences to IMGT reference sequences was used to assign V, D and J gene segments. For a sequence to be retained, at least a six-nucleotide match to both a V gene segment and a J gene segment was required. A rearrangement was called productive if the CDR3 had no stop codons and remained in frame with V and J, and every other rearrangement was called non-productive. Following IMGT convention, CDR3 was defined as the stretch from the second conserved V-encoded cysteine up to the conserved J-encoded phenylalanine. The earlier analysis of about 570 of the donors excluded any sequence lacking an unambiguous match to a single V gene segment. In an earlier analysis of more than 500 of the donors, a V segment was called functional when productive rearrangements were above 56.7%, and segregating when the standard deviation between donors exceeded 5%. A statistical classification framework was developed to diagnose cytomegalovirus status using the catalog of TCR beta chain sequences. In a later analysis, TCR nucleotide sequences were compared against IMGT/GENE-DB human TR gene sequences so that V and J genes could be assigned. A later analysis assigned CDR3 sequences and most-parsimonious VDJ recombination scenarios with the TCRdist pipeline. In a later analysis, each TCR beta chain was defined by its CDR3 amino acid sequence together with its V-gene family, and reads lacking a unique V-gene family were excluded. To address suspected cross-contamination and a sequencing artifact, a later analysis removed 550 to 750 highly shared, low-generation-probability nucleotide sequences. For each public chain, a later analysis derived a clonal expansion index from normalized ranks of inferred template counts within each repertoire. A later analysis computed generation probabilities with a VDJ recombination model fitted to out-of-frame rearrangements, and checked the results against IGoR. A later analysis scored TCR-TCR, TCR-HLA and TCR-CMV co-occurrence with hypergeometric tests, applying a repertoire-size bias correction to TCR pairs. False discovery rates were estimated in a later analysis by permuting HLA or CMV assignments 20 times. In a later analysis, co-occurring TCRs were grouped with DBSCAN, and TCRdist sequence similarity was added when clustering was performed within HLA-allele-positive subsets. For co-occurrence clustering, repertoires with fewer than 30,000 or more than 120,000 public chains were excluded, along with several repertoires with anomalous nucleotide sharing. TCRdb limited this immuneACCESS table to in-frame rearrangements with V and J called. A share of clones is missing; checked studies link under half to unresolved V genes, and the rest is unexplained. V, J and clone size are taken as reported in that table, and D and trimming were inferred from the DNA itself. Within this sample are about 59,000 clones, with 80% of them counted one time only. Jointly, the top ten make up 3.9% of the sample.

V is reduced by 8 bases and J by 0 bases, leaving a spacing of 14 bases between them. The CDR3 measures 15 amino acids from cysteine to phenylalanine. CDR3 DNA is the only sequence kept; it has 45 bases, read in frame from the first base. The germline V gene specifies MNHNS as CDR1 and SASEGT as CDR2. Remarks on this clone: Its antigen remains undetermined. Within one base of it there is no much larger clone, and no base qualities were kept.

Sequencing input: PBMCs. This receptor was identified in a middle-aged woman in good health and CMV-seronegative. The chain is made from TRBV6-1 and TRBJ1-3; the D gene is perhaps TRBD1, on 5 matching bases. The sequenced DNA is TGTGCCAGCGGGCTGGGGCGCCTCTCTGGAAACACCATATATTTT. It encodes CASGLGRLSGNTIYF.